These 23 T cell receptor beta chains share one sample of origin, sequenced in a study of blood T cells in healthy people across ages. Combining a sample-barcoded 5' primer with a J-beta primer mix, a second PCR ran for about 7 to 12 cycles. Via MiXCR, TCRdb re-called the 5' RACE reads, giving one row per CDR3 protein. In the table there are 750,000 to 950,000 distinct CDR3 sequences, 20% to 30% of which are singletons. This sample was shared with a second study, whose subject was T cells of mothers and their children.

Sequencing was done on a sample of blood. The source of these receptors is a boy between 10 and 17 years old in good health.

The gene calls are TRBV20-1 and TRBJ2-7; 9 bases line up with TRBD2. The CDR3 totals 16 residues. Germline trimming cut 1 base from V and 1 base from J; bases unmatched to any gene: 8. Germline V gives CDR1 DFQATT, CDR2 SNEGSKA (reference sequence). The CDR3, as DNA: TGCAGTGCTAGAGTCTCTAGCGGGGCCCAATCCTACGAGCAGTACTTC. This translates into CSARVSSGAQSYEQYF.

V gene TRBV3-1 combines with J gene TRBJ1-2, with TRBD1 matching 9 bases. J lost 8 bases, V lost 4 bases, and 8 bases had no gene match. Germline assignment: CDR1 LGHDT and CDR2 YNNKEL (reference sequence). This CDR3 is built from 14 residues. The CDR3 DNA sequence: TGTGCCAGCAGCCCTCAACTACAGGGGGCGGGCTACACCTTC. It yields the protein CASSPQLQGAGYTF.

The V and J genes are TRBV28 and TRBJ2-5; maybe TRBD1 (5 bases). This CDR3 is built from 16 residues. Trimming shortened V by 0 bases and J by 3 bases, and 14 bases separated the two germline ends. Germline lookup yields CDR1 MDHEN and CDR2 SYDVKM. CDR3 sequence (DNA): TGTGCCAGCAGTTTATGGGGGCAGCCCCAGAAAGAGACCCAGTACTTC. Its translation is CASSLWGQPQKETQYF.

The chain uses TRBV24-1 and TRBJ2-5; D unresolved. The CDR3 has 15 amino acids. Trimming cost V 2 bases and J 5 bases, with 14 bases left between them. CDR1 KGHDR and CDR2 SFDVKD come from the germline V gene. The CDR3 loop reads CATSDSALFDETQYF. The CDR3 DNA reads TGTGCCACCAGTGATTCGGCGCTTTTTGACGAGACCCAGTACTTC.

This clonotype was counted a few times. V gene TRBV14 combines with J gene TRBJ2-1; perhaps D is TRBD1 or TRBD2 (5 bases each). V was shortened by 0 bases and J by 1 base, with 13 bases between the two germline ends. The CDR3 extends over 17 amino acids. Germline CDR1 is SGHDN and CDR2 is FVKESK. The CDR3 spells CASSQDSGTFSYNEQFF. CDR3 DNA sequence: TGTGCCAGCAGCCAAGATTCGGGGACCTTTTCCTACAATGAGCAGTTCTTC.

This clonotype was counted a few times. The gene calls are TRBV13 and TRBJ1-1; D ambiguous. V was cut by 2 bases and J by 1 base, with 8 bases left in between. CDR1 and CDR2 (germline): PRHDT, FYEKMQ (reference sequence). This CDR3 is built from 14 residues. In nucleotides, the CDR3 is TGTGCCAGCAGCTTATCGCCGCAGAACACTGAAGCTTTCTTT. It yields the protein CASSLSPQNTEAFF.

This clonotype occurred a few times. The CDR3 region is CSDRAYNEQFF. The CDR3 coding sequence is TGCAGCGACAGGGCCTACAATGAGCAGTTCTTC. The J gene is TRBJ2-1, the V gene TRBV29-1; tentative D call: TRBD1 (6 bases). Trimming left V 7 bases short and J 2 bases short, with 6 bases between. CDR3 size: 11 residues. Looked up from germline, CDR1 is SQVTM and CDR2 is ANQGSEA.

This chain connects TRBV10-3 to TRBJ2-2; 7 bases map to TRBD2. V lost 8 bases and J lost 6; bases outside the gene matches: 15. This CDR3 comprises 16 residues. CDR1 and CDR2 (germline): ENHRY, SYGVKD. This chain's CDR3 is CAIGPSSGGGSGELFF. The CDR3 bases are TGTGCCATCGGCCCATCGTCGGGCGGGGGTTCCGGGGAGCTGTTTTTT.

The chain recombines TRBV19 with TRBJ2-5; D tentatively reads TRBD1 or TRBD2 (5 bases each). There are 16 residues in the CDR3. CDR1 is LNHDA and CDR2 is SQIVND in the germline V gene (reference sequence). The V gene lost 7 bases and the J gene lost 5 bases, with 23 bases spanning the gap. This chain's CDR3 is CASTNTGTPAGETQYF. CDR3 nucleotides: TGTGCCAGTACTAACACCGGGACCCCGGCGGGTGAGACCCAGTACTTC.

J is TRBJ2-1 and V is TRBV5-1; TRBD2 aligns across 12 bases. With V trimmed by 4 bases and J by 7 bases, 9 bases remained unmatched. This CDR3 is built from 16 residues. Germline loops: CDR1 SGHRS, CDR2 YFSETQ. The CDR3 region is CASSVLAGGWENEQFF. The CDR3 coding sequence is TGCGCCAGCAGCGTACTAGCGGGGGGATGGGAAAATGAGCAGTTCTTC. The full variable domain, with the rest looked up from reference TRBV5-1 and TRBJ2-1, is KAGVTQTPRYLIKTRGQQVTLSCSPISGHRSVSWYQQTPGQGLQFLFEYFSETQRNKGNFPGRFSGRQFSNSRSEMNVSTLELGDSALYLCASSVLAGGWENEQFFGPGTRLTVL.

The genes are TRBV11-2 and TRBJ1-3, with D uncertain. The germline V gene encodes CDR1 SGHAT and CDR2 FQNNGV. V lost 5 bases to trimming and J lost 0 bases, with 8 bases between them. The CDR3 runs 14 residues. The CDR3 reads CASSKGLSGNTIYF. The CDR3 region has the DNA TGTGCCAGCAGCAAAGGTCTCTCTGGAAACACCATATATTTT.

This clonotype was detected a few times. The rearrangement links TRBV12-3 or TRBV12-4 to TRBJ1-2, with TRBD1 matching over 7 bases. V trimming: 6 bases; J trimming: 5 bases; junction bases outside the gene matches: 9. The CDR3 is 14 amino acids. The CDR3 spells CASRQGTWGYGYTF. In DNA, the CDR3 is TGTGCCAGCAGACAGGGGACTTGGGGTTATGGCTACACCTTC.

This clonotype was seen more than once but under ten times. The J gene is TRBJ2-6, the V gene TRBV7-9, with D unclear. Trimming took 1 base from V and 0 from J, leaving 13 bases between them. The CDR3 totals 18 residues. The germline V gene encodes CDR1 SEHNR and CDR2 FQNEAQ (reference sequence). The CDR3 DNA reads TGTGCCAGCAGCTTAGAGGCAGGCGGAAACTCTGGGGCCAACGTCCTGACTTTC. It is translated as CASSLEAGGNSGANVLTF. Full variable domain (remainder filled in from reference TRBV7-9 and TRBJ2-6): DTGVSQNPRHKITKRGQNVTFRCDPISEHNRLYWYRQTLGQGPEFLTYFQNEAQLEKSRLLSDRFSAERPKGSFSTLEIQRTEQGDSAMYLCASSLEAGGNSGANVLTFGAGSRLTVL.

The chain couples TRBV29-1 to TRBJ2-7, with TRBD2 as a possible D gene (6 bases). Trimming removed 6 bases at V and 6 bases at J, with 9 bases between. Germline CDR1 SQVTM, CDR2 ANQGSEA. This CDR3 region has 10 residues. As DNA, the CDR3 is TGCAGCGTCTTGGGGGGCGAGCAGTACTTC. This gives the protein CSVLGGEQYF.

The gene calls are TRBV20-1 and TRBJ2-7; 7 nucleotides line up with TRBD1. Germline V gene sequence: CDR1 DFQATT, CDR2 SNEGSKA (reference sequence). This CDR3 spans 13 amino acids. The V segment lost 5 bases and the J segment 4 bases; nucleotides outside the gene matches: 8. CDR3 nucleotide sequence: TGCAGTGCTGGTACGGGACAGTCGTACGAGCAGTACTTC. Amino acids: CSAGTGQSYEQYF.

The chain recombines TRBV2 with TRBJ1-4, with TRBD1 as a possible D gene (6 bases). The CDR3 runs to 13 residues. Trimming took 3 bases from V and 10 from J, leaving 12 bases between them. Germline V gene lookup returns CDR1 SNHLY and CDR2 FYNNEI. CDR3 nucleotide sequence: TGTGCCAGCAGTGACAGGGGAAAGGGAAAACTGTTTTTT. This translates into CASSDRGKGKLFF.

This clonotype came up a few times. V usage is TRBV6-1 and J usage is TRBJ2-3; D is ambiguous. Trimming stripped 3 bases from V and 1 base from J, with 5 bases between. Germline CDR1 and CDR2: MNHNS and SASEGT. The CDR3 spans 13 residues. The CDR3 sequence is CASSDPGTDTQYF. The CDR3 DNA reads TGTGCCAGCAGTGATCCCGGCACAGATACGCAGTATTTT.

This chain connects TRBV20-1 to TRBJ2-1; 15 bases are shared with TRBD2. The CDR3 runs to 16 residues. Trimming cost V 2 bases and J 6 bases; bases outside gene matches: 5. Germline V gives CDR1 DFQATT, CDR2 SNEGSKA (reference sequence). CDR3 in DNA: TGCAGTGCTAGATCGGGACTAGCGGGGGGATTCAATGAGCAGTTCTTC. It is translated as CSARSGLAGGFNEQFF.

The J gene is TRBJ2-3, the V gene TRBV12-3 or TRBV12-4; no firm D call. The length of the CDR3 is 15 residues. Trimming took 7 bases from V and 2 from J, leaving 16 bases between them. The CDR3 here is CASTRGGWFTDTQYF. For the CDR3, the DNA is TGTGCCAGCACCAGAGGCGGCTGGTTCACAGATACGCAGTATTTT.

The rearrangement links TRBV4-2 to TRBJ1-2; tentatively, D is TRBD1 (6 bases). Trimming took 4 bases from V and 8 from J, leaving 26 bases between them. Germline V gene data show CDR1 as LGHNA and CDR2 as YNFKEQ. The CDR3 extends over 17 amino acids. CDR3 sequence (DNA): TGTGCCAGCAGCCTAACCGACATTGGAGGGGGGAAGGCAGGCTACACCTTC. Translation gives CASSLTDIGGGKAGYTF.

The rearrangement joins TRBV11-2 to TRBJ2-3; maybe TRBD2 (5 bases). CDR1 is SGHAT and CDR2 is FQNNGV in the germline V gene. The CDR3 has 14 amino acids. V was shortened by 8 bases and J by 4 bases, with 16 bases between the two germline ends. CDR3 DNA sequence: TGTGCCAGCTCTCGCCGTATTAGCGCAGATACGCAGTATTTT. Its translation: CASSRRISADTQYF. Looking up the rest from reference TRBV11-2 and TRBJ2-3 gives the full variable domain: EAGVAQSPRYKIIEKRQSVAFWCNPISGHATLYWYQQILGQGPKLLIQFQNNGVVDDSQLPKDRFSAERLKGVDSTLKIQPAKLEDSAVYLCASSRRISADTQYFGPGTRLTVL.

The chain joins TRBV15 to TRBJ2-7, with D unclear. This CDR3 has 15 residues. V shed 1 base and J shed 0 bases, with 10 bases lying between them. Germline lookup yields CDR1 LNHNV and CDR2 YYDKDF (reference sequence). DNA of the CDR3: TGTGCCACCAGCAGAGTTTCCGTCCCCTCCTACGAGCAGTACTTC. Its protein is CATSRVSVPSYEQYF.

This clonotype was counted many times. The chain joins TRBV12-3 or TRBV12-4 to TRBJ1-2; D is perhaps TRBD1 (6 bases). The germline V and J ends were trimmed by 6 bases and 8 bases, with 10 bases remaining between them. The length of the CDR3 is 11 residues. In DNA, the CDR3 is TGTGCCAGCAGCTCGGGGGGCGGCTACACCTTC. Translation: CASSSGGGYTF.